This T cell receptor beta chain was identified during a study of vaccination and CD4 T cells after COVID-19 (dated 2022 in TCRdb). Concerning the study at large: Every convalescent patient had a positive nasal swab PCR test for SARS-CoV-2, with mild disease in about 9 patients and severe disease in one. The convalescent cohort comprised six males and four females, including two Hispanic individuals, seven Caucasians, two Asians and one multiracial person. Overlapping spike peptide pools from SARS-CoV-2 and from the common cold coronaviruses HCoV-NL63, HCoV-OC43 and HCoV-229E were used as culture stimuli. Two doses of either the Pfizer-BioNTech BNT162b2 vaccine (n=8) or the Moderna mRNA-1273 vaccine (n=2) were administered to participants. Post-vaccine blood samples were taken a median of about 77 days after the second vaccine dose, with a range of 14 to 241 days. Post-COVID blood samples were collected from convalescent patients a median of around 100 days after diagnosis, with a range of roughly 30 to 161 days. The spike-specific CD4+ TCR repertoire was compared before and after mRNA vaccination in 10 to 11 COVID-19 convalescent patients and a few infection-naive healthy vaccine recipients. As controls, cultures received a CEFX viral epitope pool (the positive control), an HIV-1 Nef peptide pool (the negative control), or no peptide at all.

This clonotype was detected a few times. This clone's antigen is unknown. Per-base qualities were not stored, and no clone one base away is much larger. The receptor library was made with PCR. At the Johns Hopkins FTIC core, DNA from the cultured CD4+ T cells underwent TCR sequencing with the Oncomine TCR Beta short-read assay. The QIAamp micro DNA kit was used to extract genomic DNA from the cultured CD4+ T cells. The Oncomine TCR Beta libraries from cultured CD4+ T cells were pooled using unique dual indexes and then sequenced on an Illumina iSeq 100. For the original study's pipeline: Non-productive sequences were removed, and CDR3s that did not start with C, did not end with F or W, or were shorter than 7 amino acids were discarded. The MANAFEST web application was used to identify antigen-specific clonotypes by comparing peptide-stimulated wells against reference wells and other culture wells. To be called positive, a clone needed an FDR below 0.05, an odds ratio above 5, and a productive frequency above 0.1% in at least two of three replicate wells. A clonotype was classed as cross-reactive if the clonotype showed significant expansion both in SARS-CoV-2 spike wells and in at least one common cold coronavirus spike condition. Levenshtein distances (stringdist) and unrooted phylogenetic trees (ape) in R version 3.6.1 were used to assess CDR3 homology. Through fastp at Q25 and MiXCR, TCRdb rebuilt clones from the public reads, retaining in-frame beta chains. Entries that share a CDR3 protein sequence are merged under the most common genes and DNA. It is TCRdb's table, rather than the study itself, that gives the V and J calls and clone size. The sample records more than 13,000 distinct CDR3 sequences, about 31% of which are singletons. In total, the top ten clones hold 17% of the sample.

What the authors observed across the whole study: Among the post-vaccine SARS-CoV-2-reactive clones in convalescent patients, a median around 86% showed up only after vaccination, which suggests vaccine-specific priming. The median number of SARS-CoV-2-reactive clonotypes rose from 20 to 25 after infection to 35 to 45 after vaccination, but the change was not significant. Only a relatively small number of convalescent patients were included in the study, and early timepoints following natural infection were not analyzed. In convalescent patients, nearly all vaccine-specific clones (304 of 307) were found to be mono-reactive for SARS-CoV-2 spike rather than cross-reactive with common cold coronaviruses.

Counted from cysteine to phenylalanine, this CDR3 has 15 amino acids. This entry keeps only the CDR3 DNA: 45 bases, framed from base 1. Taken from the germline V gene, the CDR1 and CDR2 loops are SGHNT and YENEEA. V lost 0 bases and J lost 6 bases, and the count of bases not matched to a germline gene is 3. The sample's treatment or condition, from its label and the paper: approximately nine-day PBMC culture with coronavirus spike peptide pools or control peptides (ViraFEST assay). To expand antigen-specific T cells with peptide pools and then pick out the expanded clonotypes through TCR sequencing, the study relied on the ViraFEST assay. The convalescent patients' positive SARS-CoV-2 PCR tests fell between March and December 2020, which was before the Alpha, Beta and Delta variants emerged in the United States. Each well held roughly 2.2 million PBMCs cultured in IMDM containing approximately 5% human AB serum and around 10 IU/ml IL-2, with around 9.7 ug/ml peptide pools added. On days 3 and 7, half of the culture medium was replaced with fresh IL-2-containing medium. Once the cells had been in culture for approximately 10 days, the EasySep CD4+ T cell isolation kit was used to isolate CD4+ T cells by negative selection. Ficoll-Paque Plus gradient centrifugation was used to isolate PBMCs from whole blood, and the isolated PBMCs were then either used fresh or cryopreserved at -140C. In general, triplicate wells were set up for every culture condition.

The TCR was taken from a human donor with COVID-19. Sequencing was performed on cultured CD4+ T cells from blood. The chain is assembled from TRBV11-3 and TRBJ2-1; 9 central bases correspond to TRBD2. The DNA is as follows: TGTGCCAGCAGCTTAGAACTAGCGGGCCTCAATGAGCAGTTCTTC. Its amino acids are CASSLELAGLNEQFF.